This TCR beta chain was captured by sequencing in a study of T cell responses to AZD1222 COVID-19 vaccine. This CDR3 contains 15 residues. Trimming left V 3 bases short and J 2 bases short, with 13 bases between. The V gene's germline CDR1 is DFQATT and CDR2 SNEGSKA (reference sequence). TCRdb keeps only in-frame clones here, not all; method: immunoSEQ multiplex PCR. Of more than 150,000 clones listed, approximately 93% are singletons. The source material was peripheral blood, sampled 28 days after the second AZD1222 dose. The sequence derives from an adult who received the AZD1222 COVID-19 vaccine. The genes are TRBV20-1 and TRBJ1-4, with D tentatively TRBD1 (5 bases). CDR3: CSASGAGFTNEKLFF. DNA of the CDR3: TGCAGTGCTAGTGGGGCAGGGTTCACTAATGAAAAACTGTTTTTT.